Following are 17 T cell receptor beta chains from one sample sequenced in a study of blood T cell repertoires in COVID-19. Measured with immunoSEQ multiplex PCR; TCRdb has only the in-frame clones, and not every one. This repertoire shows under 250,000 clones, 80% to 90% found once; its top ten account for about 12%. Sequenced sample: peripheral blood. These receptors were collected from a human donor in a cohort sampled during active COVID-19.

V and J are TRBV5-5 and TRBJ2-1; D gene ambiguous. The CDR3 extends over 18 amino acids. The germline V gene encodes CDR1 SGHKS and CDR2 YYEKEE (reference sequence). V lost 4 bases, J lost 2 bases, and 22 bases lay in between. CDR3 DNA sequence: TGTGCCAGCAGCCCCCCCCCGCGGATGGCGCCAACCTACAATGAGCAGTTCTTC. It specifies CASSPPPRMAPTYNEQFF.

The chain is built from TRBV5-1 and TRBJ2-5, with 15 bases identical to TRBD2. V was pared by 5 bases and J by 2 bases, with 4 bases of the junction left unmatched. The CDR3 length is 16 residues. CDR1 and CDR2 (germline): SGHRS, YFSETQ. CDR3: CASSRGTSGGQETQYF. CDR3 in DNA: TGCGCCAGCAGTCGAGGGACTAGCGGGGGGCAAGAGACCCAGTACTTC.

The V and J genes are TRBV28 and TRBJ2-2; 10 bases map to TRBD1. The CDR3 loop spans 15 amino acids. J lost 5 bases, V lost 5 bases, and 5 bases had no gene match. CDR1 is MDHEN, CDR2 SYDVKM, per germline. CDR3 nucleotide sequence: TGTGCCAGCAGTCGACAGGGGGCGAGGACCGGGGAGCTGTTTTTT. This translates into CASSRQGARTGELFF.

This clone showed up just a few times. V is TRBV7-9 and J is TRBJ1-1; a weak D match, TRBD1 (6 bases). From germline, CDR1 is SEHNR and CDR2 FQNEAQ (reference sequence). Trimming took 3 bases from V and 0 from J, leaving 8 bases between them. The CDR3 length is 14 residues. CDR3 nucleotides: TGTGCCAGCAGCTTCGACAGGCTGAACACTGAAGCTTTCTTT. Protein product: CASSFDRLNTEAFF.

This chain links TRBV5-4 with TRBJ2-5, with TRBD2 identical over 9 bases. The CDR3 has 15 amino acids. Trimming cost V 2 bases and J 4 bases; bases outside gene matches: 6. From germline, CDR1 is SGHNT and CDR2 YYREEE (reference sequence). The CDR3 DNA follows: TGTGCCAGCAGCTTAGTGCGGGGGGGAGGAGAGACCCAGTACTTC. Its protein product is CASSLVRGGGETQYF.

V is TRBV6-4 and J is TRBJ2-1; 7 bases agree with TRBD1. This CDR3 has 15 residues. The germline gives CDR1 MRHNA, CDR2 SNTAGT. V shed 3 bases, J shed 6 bases, and the junction held 8 bases outside the gene matches. As DNA, the CDR3 is TGTGCCAGCAGTGAACAGGGGCGCTCGGGCAATGAGCAGTTCTTC. This translates into CASSEQGRSGNEQFF.

This chain uses TRBV2 with TRBJ2-5, with a possible D match to TRBD1 (6 bases). CDR1 and CDR2 from the germline V gene are SNHLY and FYNNEI. There are 15 residues in the CDR3. Trimming left V 6 bases short and J 4 bases short, with 18 bases between. The CDR3 loop is CASRGTGIFRETQYF. CDR3 nucleotides: TGTGCCAGCAGGGGCACAGGGATTTTTAGAGAGACCCAGTACTTC.

This sequence joins TRBV18 and TRBJ2-4; 7 bases map to TRBD1. Germline V CDR1 and CDR2: KGHSH, LQKENI. The junction had 4 bases not matched to a gene; V was cut back by 2 bases and J by 0 bases. CDR3 length equals 16 residues. The CDR3 here is CASSPLTGVAKNIQYF. The CDR3 region has the DNA TGTGCCAGCTCACCATTAACAGGGGTAGCCAAAAACATTCAGTACTTC. Drawing the rest from reference TRBV18 and TRBJ2-4, the complete variable domain is NAGVMQNPRHLVRRRGQEARLRCSPMKGHSHVYWYRQLPEEGLKFMVYLQKENIIDESGMPKERFSAEFPKEGPSILRIQQVVRGDSAAYFCASSPLTGVAKNIQYFGAGTRLSVL.

The V and J genes are TRBV11-2 and TRBJ2-7, with TRBD1 matching over 7 bases. V was clipped by 5 bases and J by 7 bases; unmatched bases: 8. Germline CDR1 and CDR2: SGHAT and FQNNGV. There are 13 residues in the CDR3. The CDR3 loop is CASSARGQWEQYF. The CDR3 bases are TGTGCCAGCAGCGCTAGGGGACAGTGGGAGCAGTACTTC.

The J gene is TRBJ1-2, the V gene TRBV28, with 9 bases fitting TRBD1. The J segment lost 0 bases and the V segment lost 8 bases, leaving 7 bases of the junction unmatched. Looked up from germline, CDR1 is MDHEN and CDR2 is SYDVKM. The CDR3 sequence is 15 residues long. The CDR3 region has the DNA TGTGCCAGCGGGACAGGGAGGAGAACTAACTATGGCTACACCTTC. Its translation: CASGTGRRTNYGYTF.

As DNA, the CDR3 is TGTGCCAGCAGCCCTACTAGCGGATACGAGCAGTACTTC. Protein: CASSPTSGYEQYF. The rearrangement links TRBV5-6 to TRBJ2-7; TRBD2 matches at 8 bases. CDR1 is SGHDT, CDR2 YYEEEE, per germline. CDR3 size: 13 residues. With V trimmed by 4 bases and J by 4 bases, 4 bases remained unmatched.

The V call is TRBV14, the J call TRBJ1-6; perhaps TRBD1 as D (5 bases). The CDR3 is 15 residues long. Germline values: CDR1 SGHDN, CDR2 FVKESK. V was shortened by 2 bases and J by 7 bases, with 12 bases between the two germline ends. In nucleotides, the CDR3 is TGTGCCAGCAGCCAAATGGACCGGGGGAATTCACCCCTCCACTTT. Translated, it gives CASSQMDRGNSPLHF.

J is TRBJ1-2 and V is TRBV12-3 or TRBV12-4; TRBD1 agrees at 10 bases. V lost 8 bases, J lost 7 bases, and 7 bases stayed unmatched. This CDR3 spans 13 amino acids. The CDR3 DNA reads TGTGCCAGCGCGCGACAGGGGGCCCGTGGCTACACCTTC. This translates into CASARQGARGYTF.

The gene calls are TRBV7-2 and TRBJ1-5; D gene uncertain. CDR1 is SGHTA, CDR2 FQGNSA, per germline. With 2 bases removed from V and 1 base from J, the gap between germline ends came to 15 bases. The CDR3 runs to 17 residues. The DNA of the CDR3 is TGTGCCAGCAGCTTACTATTGGGCAGTTTGAGCAATCAGCCCCAGCATTTT. It translates to CASSLLLGSLSNQPQHF.

The chain recombines TRBV27 with TRBJ2-7, with D perhaps matching TRBD1 (5 bases). This CDR3 region has 13 residues. The germline CDR1 and CDR2 sequences are MNHEY and SMNVEV (reference sequence). V lost 7 bases to trimming and J lost 3 bases, with 13 bases between them. The DNA of the CDR3 is TGTGCCAGCACCTCGCGGACAAACTACGAGCAGTACTTC. It specifies CASTSRTNYEQYF.

The V gene is TRBV12-3 or TRBV12-4, the J gene TRBJ1-6, with D uncertain. The CDR3 spans 13 residues. V was clipped by 7 bases and J by 7 bases, with 11 bases between them. CDR3 DNA sequence: TGTGCCAGCACCCCAAGTCTAAATTCACCCCTCCACTTT. Protein sequence: CASTPSLNSPLHF.

The genes are TRBV4-1 and TRBJ1-6; 11 bases match TRBD1. The CDR3 covers 14 residues. The germline CDR1 and CDR2 sequences are MGHRA and YSYEKL. J was trimmed by 7 bases and V by 10 bases; bases with no gene match: 6. The CDR3 sequence is CATGQGAWNSPLHF. CDR3 nucleotide sequence: TGCGCCACCGGACAGGGGGCTTGGAATTCACCCCTCCACTTT.